Listed below are T cell receptor beta chains from one sample, sequenced in a study of T cells in Graves' hyperthyroidism and ophthalmopathy. TCRdb reanalysed the multiplex PCR reads using MiXCR and keeps one entry per CDR3 protein. The sample contains 350,000 to 400,000 distinct CDR3 sequences, about 18% of which appear only once. The sequenced material came from blood. The source of these receptors is a woman under 30 with Graves' hyperthyroidism. Each CDR3 is given with its conserved first and last residue. Each record gives: clone size, V gene, J gene, D gene, CDR3 protein, CDR3 DNA. A D gene is named only where the DNA matches it firmly. Part of the rows lack a size; the others show once, few, many or a class for expanded clones.

many	TRBV5-1	TRBJ2-5	TRBD1	CASSSDRNQETQYF	TGCGCCAGCAGCTCGGACAGGAACCAAGAGACCCAGTACTTC
many	TRBV6-1	TRBJ1-1	.	CASTYVKGNTEAFF	TGTGCCAGCACGTACGTGAAGGGGAACACTGAAGCTTTCTTT
many	TRBV7-3	TRBJ2-5	.	CASSFGRGGQETQYF	TGTGCCAGCAGCTTCGGCCGGGGCGGGCAAGAGACCCAGTACTTC
many	TRBV27	TRBJ2-5	TRBD1	CASSYNRGFHQETQYF	TGTGCCAGCAGCTACAACAGGGGGTTCCACCAAGAGACCCAGTACTTC
many	TRBV12-3/TRBV12-4	TRBJ2-7	.	CASSYQVSYEQYF	TGTGCCAGCAGTTATCAAGTCTCCTACGAGCAGTACTTC
many	TRBV11-2	TRBJ1-3	.	CASSLGTSGNTIYF	TGCGCCAGCAGCTTAGGGACTTCTGGAAACACCATATATTTT
many	TRBV28	TRBJ2-7	TRBD1	CASTPPDRIYEQYF	TGTGCCAGCACCCCCCCGGACAGGATCTACGAGCAGTACTTC
.	TRBV4-1	TRBJ1-1	TRBD1	CASSQVFGTANTEAFF	TGCGCCAGCAGCCAAGTATTCGGGACAGCGAACACTGAAGCTTTCTTT
many	TRBV14	TRBJ1-1	.	CASSQERFVTEAFF	TGTGCCAGCAGCCAAGAGAGGTTCGTGACTGAAGCTTTCTTT
.	TRBV7-2	TRBJ2-5	.	CASSLAYWGQETQYF	TGTGCCAGCAGCTTAGCATATTGGGGCCAAGAGACCCAGTACTTC
.	TRBV6-1	TRBJ2-5	.	CASSESPRPQETQYF	TGTGCCAGCAGTGAAAGCCCCAGGCCCCAAGAGACCCAGTACTTC
many	TRBV6-5	TRBJ1-2	.	CASSSEVEANYGYTF	TGTGCCAGCAGTTCCGAGGTGGAGGCTAACTATGGCTACACCTTC
many	TRBV12-3/TRBV12-4	TRBJ1-5	.	CASSFEPRSNQPQHF	TGTGCCAGCAGTTTCGAGCCCCGGAGCAATCAGCCCCAGCATTTT
many	TRBV24-1	TRBJ1-1	TRBD1	CATSDSTGTNTEAFF	TGTGCCACCAGTGACTCGACAGGGACCAACACTGAAGCTTTCTTT
many	TRBV6-2/TRBV6-3	TRBJ1-1	.	CASSYLSGDTEAFF	TGTGCCAGCAGTTACCTATCCGGGGACACTGAAGCTTTCTTT
many	TRBV20-1	TRBJ1-5	.	CSASDPRNQPQHF	TGCAGTGCCTCGGACCCGCGGAATCAGCCCCAGCATTTT
many	TRBV29-1	TRBJ1-2	.	CSAVDPFGDGYTF	TGCAGCGCCGTTGACCCTTTTGGAGATGGCTACACCTTC
many	TRBV2	TRBJ2-7	.	CASSEYTGDEQYF	TGTGCCAGCAGTGAATACACTGGGGACGAGCAGTACTTC
many	TRBV12-3/TRBV12-4	TRBJ2-7	.	CASSPTSRTYEQYF	TGTGCCAGCAGCCCTACTAGCCGCACCTACGAGCAGTACTTC
many	TRBV6-2/TRBV6-3	TRBJ1-2	.	CASSLGFTRNYGYTF	TGTGCCAGCAGTTTAGGCTTCACAAGAAACTATGGCTACACCTTC
once	TRBV12-3/TRBV12-4	TRBJ1-1	.	CASRLGPGNTEAFF	TGTGCCAGCCGCTTAGGACCGGGGAACACTGAAGCTTTCTTT
many	TRBV7-3	TRBJ1-1	.	CASSLTSRGNTEAFF	TGTGCCAGCAGCTTAACCTCTAGGGGGAACACTGAAGCTTTCTTT
many	TRBV5-1	TRBJ1-2	.	CASSPTPSANYGYTF	TGCGCCAGCAGCCCGACACCCTCAGCTAACTATGGCTACACCTTC
many	TRBV20-1	TRBJ2-5	.	CSASPPSEVGETQYF	TGCAGTGCTAGCCCCCCTAGCGAGGTGGGAGAGACCCAGTACTTC
many	TRBV6-5	TRBJ1-1	.	CASSYSNQGMDTEAFF	TGTGCCAGCAGTTACTCAAATCAGGGGATGGACACTGAAGCTTTCTTT
many	TRBV12-3/TRBV12-4	TRBJ1-1	.	CASSLRPRINEAFF	TGTGCCAGCAGTTTACGTCCTCGGATAAATGAAGCTTTCTTT
many	TRBV5-1	TRBJ1-2	.	CASSFGGGDYTF	TGCGCCAGCAGCTTCGGTGGTGGGGACTACACCTTC
many	TRBV11-2	TRBJ2-7	.	CASSFGPDAYF	TGTGCCAGCAGCTTCGGACCCGATGCGTACTTC
many	TRBV20-1	TRBJ1-3	.	CSATLNSGNTIYF	TGCAGTGCAACGCTTAACTCTGGAAACACCATATATTTT
many	TRBV6-5	TRBJ2-5	.	CASSYSMGQETQYF	TGTGCCAGCAGTTACTCGATGGGACAAGAGACCCAGTACTTC
.	TRBV29-1	TRBJ2-7	.	CSARPWGASQEQYF	TGCAGCGCCCGGCCGTGGGGGGCGTCTCAGGAGCAGTACTTC
many	TRBV20-1	TRBJ2-7	TRBD2	CSAKGAGGEQYF	TGCAGTGCTAAGGGAGCGGGGGGGGAGCAGTACTTC
many	TRBV9	TRBJ1-5	.	CASSVDMGQPQHF	TGTGCCAGCAGCGTAGATATGGGACAGCCCCAGCATTTT
many	TRBV6-2/TRBV6-3	TRBJ1-1	.	CASSYGWNTEAFF	TGTGCCAGCAGTTACGGGTGGAACACTGAAGCTTTCTTT
few	TRBV20-1	TRBJ2-3	.	CSASSLWGPDTQYF	TGCAGTGCTAGTAGCCTTTGGGGGCCAGATACGCAGTATTTT
many	TRBV7-2	TRBJ1-3	TRBD1	CASSQRQGYGNTIYF	TGTGCCAGCAGCCAGAGACAGGGCTATGGAAACACCATATATTTT
many	TRBV28	TRBJ1-5	TRBD1	CASTAGTGGQPQHF	TGTGCCAGCACAGCCGGGACAGGGGGCCAGCCCCAGCATTTT
few	TRBV9	TRBJ2-5	TRBD2	CASSAGTSVTQYF	TGTGCCAGCAGCGCAGGGACTAGTGTAACCCAGTACTTC